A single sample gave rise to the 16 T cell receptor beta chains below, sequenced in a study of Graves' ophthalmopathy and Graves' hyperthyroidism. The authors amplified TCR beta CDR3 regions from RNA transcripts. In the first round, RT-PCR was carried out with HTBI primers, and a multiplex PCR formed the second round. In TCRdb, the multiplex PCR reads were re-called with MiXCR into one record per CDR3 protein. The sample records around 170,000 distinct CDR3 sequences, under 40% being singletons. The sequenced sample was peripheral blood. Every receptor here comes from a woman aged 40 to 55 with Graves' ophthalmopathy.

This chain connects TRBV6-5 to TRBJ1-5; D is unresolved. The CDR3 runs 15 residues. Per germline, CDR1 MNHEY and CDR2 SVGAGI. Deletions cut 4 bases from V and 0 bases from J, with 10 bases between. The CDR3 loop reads CASSFGSISNQPQHF. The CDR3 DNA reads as TGTGCCAGCAGTTTCGGATCGATTAGCAATCAGCCCCAGCATTTT.

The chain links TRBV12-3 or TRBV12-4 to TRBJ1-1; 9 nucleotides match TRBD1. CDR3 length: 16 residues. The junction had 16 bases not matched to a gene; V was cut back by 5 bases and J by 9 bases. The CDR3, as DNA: TGTGCCAGCAGTGACTCTGGCGACAGGGGGATCGAAAAAGCTTTCTTT. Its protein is CASSDSGDRGIEKAFF.

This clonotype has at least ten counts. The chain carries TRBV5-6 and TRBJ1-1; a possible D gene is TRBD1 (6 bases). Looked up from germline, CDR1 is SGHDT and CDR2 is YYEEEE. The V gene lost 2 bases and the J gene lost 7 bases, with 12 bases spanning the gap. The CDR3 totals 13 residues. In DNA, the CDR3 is TGTGCCAGCAGCTTATACAGGGCCGATGAAGCTTTCTTT. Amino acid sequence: CASSLYRADEAFF. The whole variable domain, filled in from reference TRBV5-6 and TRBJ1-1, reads DAGVTQSPTHLIKTRGQQVTLRCSPKSGHDTVSWYQQALGQGPQFIFQYYEEEERQRGNFPDRFSGHQFPNYSSELNVNALLLGDSALYLCASSLYRADEAFFGQGTRLTVV.

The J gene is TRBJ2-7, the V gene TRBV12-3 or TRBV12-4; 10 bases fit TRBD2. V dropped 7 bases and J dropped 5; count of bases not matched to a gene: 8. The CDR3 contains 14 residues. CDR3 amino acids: CASIGPSGRDEQYF. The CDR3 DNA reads TGTGCCAGCATCGGGCCTAGCGGGAGAGACGAGCAGTACTTC.

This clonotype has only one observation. The CDR3 DNA sequence: TGTGCCAGCGGGCGACAGGGGGCCTATGGCTACACCTTC. It translates to CASGRQGAYGYTF. The J gene is TRBJ1-2, the V gene TRBV6-1; TRBD1 agrees at 10 bases. There are 13 residues in the CDR3. CDR1 is MNHNS and CDR2 is SASEGT in the germline V gene. After removal of 8 bases from V and 4 bases from J, the junction contained 4 bases not matched to a gene.

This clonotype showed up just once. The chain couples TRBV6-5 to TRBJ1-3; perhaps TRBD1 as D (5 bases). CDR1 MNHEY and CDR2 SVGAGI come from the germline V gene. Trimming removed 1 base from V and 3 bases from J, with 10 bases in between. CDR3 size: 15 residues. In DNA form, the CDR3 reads TGTGCCAGCAGTTACTGGCAGGGTTTTGGAAACACCATATATTTT. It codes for CASSYWQGFGNTIYF.

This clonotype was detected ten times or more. Here the CDR3 DNA reads TGTGCCAGCAGCAAGGACAGGACGGCTGGCTACACCTTC. Encoded protein: CASSKDRTAGYTF. The genes are TRBV7-2 and TRBJ1-2; 7 bases map to TRBD1. V was clipped by 5 bases and J by 7 bases; unmatched bases: 7. The germline CDR1 and CDR2 sequences are SGHTA and FQGNSA. This CDR3 has 13 amino acids.

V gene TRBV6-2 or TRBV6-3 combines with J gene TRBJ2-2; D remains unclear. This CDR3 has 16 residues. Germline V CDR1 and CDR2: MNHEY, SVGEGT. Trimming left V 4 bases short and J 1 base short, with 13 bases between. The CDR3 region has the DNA TGTGCCAGCAGTTGGTCCTTGGGTGTGAACACCGGGGAGCTGTTTTTT. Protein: CASSWSLGVNTGELFF.

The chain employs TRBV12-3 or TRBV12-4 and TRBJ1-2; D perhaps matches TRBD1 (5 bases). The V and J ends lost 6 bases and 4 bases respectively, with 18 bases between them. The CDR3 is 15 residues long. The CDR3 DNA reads TGTGCCAGCAGCCCCCCCTGCAAAGGGGCCTATGGCTACACCTTC. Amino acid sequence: CASSPPCKGAYGYTF.

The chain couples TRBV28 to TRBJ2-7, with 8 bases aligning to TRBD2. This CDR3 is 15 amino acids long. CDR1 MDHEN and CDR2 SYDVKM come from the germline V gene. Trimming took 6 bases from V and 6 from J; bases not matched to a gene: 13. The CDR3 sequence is CASSPPRAGAIEQYF. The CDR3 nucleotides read TGTGCCAGCAGCCCCCCTAGAGCGGGAGCGATCGAGCAGTACTTC. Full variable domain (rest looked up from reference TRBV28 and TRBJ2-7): DVKVTQSSRYLVKRTGEKVFLECVQDMDHENMFWYRQDPGLGLRLIYFSYDVKMKEKGDIPEGYSVSREKKERFSLILESASTNQTSMYLCASSPPRAGAIEQYFGPGTRLTVT.

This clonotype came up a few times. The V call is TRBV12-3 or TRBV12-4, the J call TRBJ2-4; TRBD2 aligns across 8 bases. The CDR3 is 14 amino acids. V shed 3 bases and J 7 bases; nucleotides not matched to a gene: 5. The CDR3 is CASSFLREVNIQYF. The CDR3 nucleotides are TGTGCCAGCAGTTTTTTGCGGGAGGTTAACATTCAGTACTTC.

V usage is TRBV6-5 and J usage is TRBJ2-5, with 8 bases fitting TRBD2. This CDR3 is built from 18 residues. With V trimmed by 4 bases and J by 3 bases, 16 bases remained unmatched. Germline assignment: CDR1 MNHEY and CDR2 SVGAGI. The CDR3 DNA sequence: TGTGCCAGCAGTTCCACTATGCGCGGGAGGATCGGGGAAGAGACCCAGTACTTC. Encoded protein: CASSSTMRGRIGEETQYF.

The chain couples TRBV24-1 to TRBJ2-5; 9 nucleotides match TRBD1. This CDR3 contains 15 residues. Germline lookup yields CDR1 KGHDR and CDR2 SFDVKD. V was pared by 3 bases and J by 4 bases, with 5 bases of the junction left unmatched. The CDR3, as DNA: TGTGCCACCAGTGATGCGACAGGGGGTATAGAGACCCAGTACTTC. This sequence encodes CATSDATGGIETQYF.

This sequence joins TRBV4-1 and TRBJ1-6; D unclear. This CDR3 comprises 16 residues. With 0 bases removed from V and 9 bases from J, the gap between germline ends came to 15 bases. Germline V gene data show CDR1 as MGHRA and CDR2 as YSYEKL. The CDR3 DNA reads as TGCGCCAGCAGCCAAGATCCGGGCAGCCTTATTTCACCCCTCCACTTT. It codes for CASSQDPGSLISPLHF.

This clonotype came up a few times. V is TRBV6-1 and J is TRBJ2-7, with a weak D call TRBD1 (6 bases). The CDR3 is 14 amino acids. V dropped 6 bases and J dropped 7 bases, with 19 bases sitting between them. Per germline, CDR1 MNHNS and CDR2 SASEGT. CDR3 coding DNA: TGTGCCAGCAGCTTGACAGGCGCTACGAGGGAGCAGTACTTC. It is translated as CASSLTGATREQYF.

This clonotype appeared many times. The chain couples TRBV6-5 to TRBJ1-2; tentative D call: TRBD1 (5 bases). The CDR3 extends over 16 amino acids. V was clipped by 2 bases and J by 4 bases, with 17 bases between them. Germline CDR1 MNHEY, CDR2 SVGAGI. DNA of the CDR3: TGTGCCAGCAGTTACACCCGTGGGGGTCTGGTCTATGGCTACACCTTC. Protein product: CASSYTRGGLVYGYTF.